This T cell receptor beta chain was sequenced in a study of blood T cells in healthy people across ages. Researchers isolated at least 6.5 million PBMCs per sample. Study-wide results and limits: Observed TCR beta diversity showed a strong correlation with the percentage of naive T cells as measured by flow cytometry.

A sample-barcoded 5' primer and a J-beta primer mix were used in a second PCR of roughly 7 to 12 cycles. TCRdb fed the 5' RACE reads into MiXCR, producing one record per CDR3 protein. The sample has 700,000 or so distinct CDR3 sequences, about a fifth seen once. The germline CDR1 and CDR2 sequences are KGHSH and LQKENI. The CDR3 has 14 amino acids. This clonotype was counted between two and nine times. Its specificity is unknown. Relative to the germline gene, one junction end is altered; a read error may explain this. The V call is TRBV18, the J call TRBJ2-3; D call uncertain. The source is a man between 70 and 80 years old in good health. Sequences were obtained from blood. CDR3 DNA: TGTGCCAGCTTACCACGGAGAAGCACAGATACGCAGTATTTT. Translation: CASLPRRSTDTQYF. The variable domain in full, with the rest retrieved from reference TRBV18 and TRBJ2-3, is NAGVMQNPRHLVRRRGQEARLRCSPMKGHSHVYWYRQLPEEGLKFMVYLQKENIIDESGMPKERFSAEFPKEGPSILRIQQVVRGDSAAYFCASLPRRSTDTQYFGPGTRLTVL.